This T cell receptor (beta chain) was retrieved from a study of CD8+CD57+ T cells in acquired aplastic anemia. TCR beta VDJ and CDR3 were profiled, and genomic DNA was the template. Using its own MiXCR run on the reads, TCRdb lists one record per CDR3 protein. The sample contains approximately 57,000 distinct CDR3 sequences, approximately 54% of which appear only once. In patients chosen for sequencing, flow cytometry had shown CD8+CD57+ cell expansion. Patients had undergone no therapy by the time their blood was sampled. CDR3 length equals 11 residues. Per germline, CDR1 SEHNR and CDR2 FQNEAQ (reference sequence). This clonotype was picked up many times.

The sequencing input was sorted CD4+, CD8+, or CD8+CD57+ T cells (not recorded which) from PBMCs. The chain combines TRBV7-9 with TRBJ2-3, with D perhaps matching TRBD2 (6 bases). The clonotype originates from a human donor with aplastic anemia. CDR3 in amino acids: CAGEAGDTQYF. CDR3 sequence (DNA): TGTGCGGGGGAGGCTGGGGATACGCAGTATTTT. Based on the CDR3 plus reference TRBV7-9 and TRBJ2-3, the full variable domain is DTGVSQNPRHKITKRGQNVTFRCDPISEHNRLYWYRQTLGQGPEFLTYFQNEAQLEKSRLLSDRFSAERPKGSFSTLEIQRTEQGDSAMYLCAGEAGDTQYFGPGTRLTVL.